This T cell receptor beta chain was identified during a study of blood T cell repertoires in COVID-19. In the study overall: Spain, Italy and the United States supplied samples that represented acute and convalescent COVID-19. Nucleic acid was either cDNA or gDNA, and it came from T cells, B-cell-depleted T cells, or PBMCs.

Authors' processing steps: The authors estimated nucleated cell counts from reference gene primer amplification. The repertoire was sequenced with immunoSEQ multiplex PCR; TCRdb's copy has only in-frame clones and lacks some. For V, J and clone size, that table is used; D and trimming come from the DNA. The table lists about 270,000 clones, about nine tenths of them singletons, with 2% to 2.5% in the top ten. CDR3 size: 15 residues. Germline CDR1 is SQVTM and CDR2 is ANQGSEA. Deletions cut 3 bases from V and 0 bases from J, with 12 bases between. The TCR comes from a man aged 50 or older with acute or convalescent COVID-19. Sequencing was carried out using peripheral blood. The V gene is TRBV29-1, the J gene TRBJ1-3, with D tentatively TRBD1 (5 bases). The CDR3 spells CSVDDRRTSGNTIYF. In nucleotides, the CDR3 is TGCAGCGTTGACGACAGACGAACCTCTGGAAACACCATATATTTT.